This T cell receptor (beta chain) was recovered during a study of cytomegalovirus exposure and HLA in healthy donors. About this clone: Its antigen remains unknown.

The study, taken as a whole, reports: A few of the chains that were CMV-associated were confirmed in vitro to be specific for CMV antigens.

PCR employed 60 Vbeta and 13 Jbeta primers. Profiling relied on immunoSEQ multiplex PCR, and the TCRdb table lists in-frame clones only, not all of them. Here the sample spans under 200,000 clones, around 81% being singletons. The V gene end was trimmed by 4 bases and the J gene end by 7 bases; junction bases not matched to a gene: 8. CDR1 and CDR2 from the germline V gene are SGDLS and YYNGEE. The CDR3 sequence is 15 residues long. The source is a man aged 25-40 years in good health and CMV-seronegative. The chain employs TRBV9 and TRBJ2-7; 13 bases align to TRBD2. Source material: PBMCs. The CDR3 region has the DNA TGTGCCAGCAGCCAAGGACTAGCGGGAGCGGGTGAGCAGTACTTC. Protein product: CASSQGLAGAGEQYF. Full variable domain (outside the CDR3, taken from reference TRBV9 and TRBJ2-7): DSGVTQTPKHLITATGQRVTLRCSPRSGDLSVYWYQQSLDQGLQFLIQYYNGEERAKGNILERFSAQQFPDLHSELNLSSLELGDSALYFCASSQGLAGAGEQYFGPGTRLTVT.